This TCR beta chain was identified in a study of blood T cell repertoires in COVID-19. Background on the study: Acute-phase and convalescent COVID-19 samples originated in the United States, Italy and Spain. In each case, the material was cDNA or gDNA derived from T cells, B-cell-depleted T cells, or PBMCs.

The germline V gene has CDR1 MNHEY and CDR2 SMNVEV (reference sequence). Trimming shortened V by 1 base and J by 1 base, and 10 bases separated the two germline ends. The CDR3 has 15 residues. Here immunoSEQ multiplex PCR was the method, and the copy in TCRdb shows in-frame clones only, minus some. Among 90,000 to 150,000 clones listed, over 75% were seen once. The sequenced material came from peripheral blood. This sequence joins TRBV27 and TRBJ1-1, with a possible D match to TRBD1 (5 bases). This receptor was obtained from a man aged 80 or over with acute or convalescent COVID-19. The CDR3 bases are TGTGCCAGCAGTTTATATGGCAGGGCGAACACTGAAGCTTTCTTT. It codes for CASSLYGRANTEAFF.